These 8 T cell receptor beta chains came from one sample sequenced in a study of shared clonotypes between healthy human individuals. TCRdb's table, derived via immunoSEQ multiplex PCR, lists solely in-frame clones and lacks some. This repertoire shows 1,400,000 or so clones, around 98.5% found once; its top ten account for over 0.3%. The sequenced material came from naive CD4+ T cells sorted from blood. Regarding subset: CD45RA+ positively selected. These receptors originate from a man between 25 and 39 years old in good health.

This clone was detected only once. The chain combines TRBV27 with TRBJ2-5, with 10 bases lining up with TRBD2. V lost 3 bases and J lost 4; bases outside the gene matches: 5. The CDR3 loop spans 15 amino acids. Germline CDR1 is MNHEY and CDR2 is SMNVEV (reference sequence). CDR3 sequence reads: CASSFSGLARETQYF. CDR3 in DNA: TGTGCCAGCAGTTTTTCGGGACTAGCGAGAGAGACCCAGTACTTC.

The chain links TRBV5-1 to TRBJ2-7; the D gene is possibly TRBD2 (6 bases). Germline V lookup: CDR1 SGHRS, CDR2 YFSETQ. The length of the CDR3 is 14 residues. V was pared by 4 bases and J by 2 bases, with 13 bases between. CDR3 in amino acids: CASSVDWGAYEQYF. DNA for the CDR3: TGCGCCAGCAGCGTGGACTGGGGGGCCTACGAGCAGTACTTC.

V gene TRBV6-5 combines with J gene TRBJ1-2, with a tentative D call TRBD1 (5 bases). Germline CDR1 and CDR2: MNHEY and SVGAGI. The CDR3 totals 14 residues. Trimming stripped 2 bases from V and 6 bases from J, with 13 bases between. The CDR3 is CASSYAGSDDGYTF. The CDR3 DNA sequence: TGTGCCAGCAGTTACGCAGGGTCAGATGATGGCTACACCTTC.

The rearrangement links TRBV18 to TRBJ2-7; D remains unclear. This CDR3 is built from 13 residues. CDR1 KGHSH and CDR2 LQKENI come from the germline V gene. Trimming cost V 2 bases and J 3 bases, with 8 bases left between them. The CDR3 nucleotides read TGTGCCAGCTCACCAGGGGAAAACTACGAGCAGTACTTC. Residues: CASSPGENYEQYF.

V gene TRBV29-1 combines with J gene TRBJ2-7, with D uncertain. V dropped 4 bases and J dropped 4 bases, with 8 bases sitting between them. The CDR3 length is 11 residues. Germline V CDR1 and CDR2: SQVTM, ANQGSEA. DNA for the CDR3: TGCAGCGTTGTTTCAGGATACGAGCAGTACTTC. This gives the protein CSVVSGYEQYF.

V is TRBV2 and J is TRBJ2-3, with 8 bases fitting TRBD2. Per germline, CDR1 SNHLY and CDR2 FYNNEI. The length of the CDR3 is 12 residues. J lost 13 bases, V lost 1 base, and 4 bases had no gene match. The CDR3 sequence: CASSEEAGVKYF. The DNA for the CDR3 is TGTGCCAGCAGTGAAGAAGCGGGAGTTAAGTATTTT.

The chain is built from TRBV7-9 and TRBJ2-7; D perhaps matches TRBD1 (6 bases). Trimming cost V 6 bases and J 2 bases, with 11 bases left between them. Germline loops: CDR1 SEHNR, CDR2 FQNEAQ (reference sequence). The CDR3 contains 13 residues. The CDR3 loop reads CASSIAGAYEQYF. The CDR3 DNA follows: TGTGCCAGCAGTATAGCAGGGGCCTACGAGCAGTACTTC. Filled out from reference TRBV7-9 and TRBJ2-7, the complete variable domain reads DTGVSQNPRHKITKRGQNVTFRCDPISEHNRLYWYRQTLGQGPEFLTYFQNEAQLEKSRLLSDRFSAERPKGSFSTLEIQRTEQGDSAMYLCASSIAGAYEQYFGPGTRLTVT.

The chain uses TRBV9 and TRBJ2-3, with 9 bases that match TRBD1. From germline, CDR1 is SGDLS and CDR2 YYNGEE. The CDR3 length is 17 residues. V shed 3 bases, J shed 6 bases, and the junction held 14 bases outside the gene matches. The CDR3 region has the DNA TGTGCCAGCAGCGCATGGGACAGGGTAAACTTCTTTGATACGCAGTATTTT. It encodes CASSAWDRVNFFDTQYF.